The present T cell receptor (beta chain) was sequenced within a study of T cells in Graves' hyperthyroidism and ophthalmopathy. Study-level findings and limits: Most expanded thyroid clonotypes above 0.001 recurred in blood. Ophthalmopathy got predicted by the model a median roughly six months before its onset. By a 13 V-J model, ophthalmopathy was set apart from stable hyperthyroidism.

RNA transcripts were the template for amplifying TCR beta CDR3 regions. HTBI primers were the set used in a first-round RT-PCR of the TCR CDR3. TCRdb re-called the multiplex PCR reads through MiXCR, storing one row per CDR3 protein. The sample comprises approximately 480,000 distinct CDR3 sequences, roughly 20% of which are singletons, and more than 25% rests with the top ten. Patients aged 18 to 65 had newly diagnosed hyperthyroidism lasting under 2 months. Comments on this clonotype: No antigen is known for it.

V dropped 0 bases and J dropped 4 bases, with 10 bases sitting between them. The CDR3 length is 14 residues. Germline CDR1 and CDR2: SGHTA and FQGTGA. The chain couples TRBV7-3 to TRBJ2-7; D might be TRBD1 (5 bases). This clonotype was obtained from a young man with Graves' hyperthyroidism. Input material: blood. The DNA for the CDR3 is TGTGCCAGCAGCTTAACTCTCAGGGCTTACGAGCAGTACTTC. Protein: CASSLTLRAYEQYF.